These 20 T cell receptor beta chains originate from one sample sequenced in a study of a mutant IDH1 vaccine in newly diagnosed glioma. The data were produced by immunoSEQ multiplex PCR, yet TCRdb's version contains in-frame clones alone and is incomplete. The sample includes some 80,000 clones, approximately 85% of them seen just once. Time point defined: week 23, last vaccination. It was 300 ug of mutant IDH1 20-mer peptide that made up each vaccine dose, given with topical imiquimod. Their specific antigens are unknown. Sequences were derived from PBMCs, sampled from a glioma patient whose treatment included an IDH1 peptide vaccine. These receptors were collected from a woman aged 50 to 60 with glioma.

The chain employs TRBV30 and TRBJ1-1; D gene uncertain. Deletions cut 3 bases from V and 6 bases from J, with 11 bases between. Germline V gene sequence: CDR1 GTSNPN, CDR2 SVGIG (reference sequence). The CDR3 has 12 residues. The CDR3 reads CAWSKPNPEAFF. The CDR3 DNA reads as TGTGCCTGGAGCAAACCAAACCCTGAAGCTTTCTTT.

This chain links TRBV18 with TRBJ2-5, with no clear D. The CDR3 runs to 14 residues. Trimming left V 6 bases short and J 3 bases short, with 14 bases between. Germline V lookup: CDR1 KGHSH, CDR2 LQKENI. The CDR3 DNA follows: TGTGCCAGCTCCTTATCCGTCCGGAAAGAGACCCAGTACTTC. This translates into CASSLSVRKETQYF.

This chain links TRBV19 with TRBJ2-7; 8 nucleotides align to TRBD1. The CDR3 totals 15 residues. In germline, CDR1 is LNHDA, CDR2 SQIVND (reference sequence). The ends lost 6 bases at V and 1 base at J; junction bases unmatched: 8. The CDR3 region has the DNA TGTGCCAGTAGGCCTGGACAGGGAGTGTCCTACGAGCAGTACTTC. Its protein product is CASRPGQGVSYEQYF. Complete variable domain (other parts from reference TRBV19 and TRBJ2-7): DGGITQSPKYLFRKEGQNVTLSCEQNLNHDAMYWYRQDPGQGLRLIYYSQIVNDFQKGDIAEGYSVSREKKESFPLTVTSAQKNPTAFYLCASRPGQGVSYEQYFGPGTRLTVT.

V gene TRBV7-6 combines with J gene TRBJ1-1; D uncertain. Germline values: CDR1 SGHVS, CDR2 FNYEAQ. The V gene lost 4 bases and the J gene lost 0 bases, with 6 bases spanning the gap. The CDR3 loop spans 13 amino acids. This CDR3 is CASSSQMNTEAFF. The DNA for the CDR3 is TGTGCCAGCAGCTCCCAAATGAACACTGAAGCTTTCTTT.

CDR3 DNA sequence: TGTGCCTGGAGTGGCGGGAGTATGGATACGCAGTATTTT. Translated, it gives CAWSGGSMDTQYF. The rearrangement joins TRBV30 to TRBJ2-3; TRBD2 agrees at 7 bases. CDR3 size: 13 residues. Germline V gene lookup returns CDR1 GTSNPN and CDR2 SVGIG (reference sequence). V shed 1 base and J 6 bases; nucleotides not matched to a gene: 4. Complete variable domain (other parts from reference TRBV30 and TRBJ2-3): SQTIHQWPATLVQPVGSPLSLECTVEGTSNPNLYWYRQAAGRGLQLLFYSVGIGQISSEVPQNLSASRPQDRQFILSSKKLLLSDSGFYLCAWSGGSMDTQYFGPGTRLTVL.

V gene TRBV7-9 combines with J gene TRBJ2-7; 8 bases are a match to TRBD1. CDR1 is SEHNR, CDR2 FQNEAQ, per germline (reference sequence). Trimming cost V 3 bases and J 2 bases; bases outside gene matches: 9. CDR3 length: 16 residues. DNA of the CDR3: TGTGCCAGCAGCTTGGGACAGGTCTATACCACCTACGAGCAGTACTTC. Protein product: CASSLGQVYTTYEQYF.

V is TRBV28 and J is TRBJ1-1, with no clear D. Germline V gene data show CDR1 as MDHEN and CDR2 as SYDVKM. CDR3 size: 14 residues. Trimming took off 1 base at V and 4 bases at J, with 10 bases between the two ends. The chain's CDR3 is CASSLSRKGTEAFF. In nucleotides, the CDR3 is TGTGCCAGCAGTTTATCCAGGAAAGGCACTGAAGCTTTCTTT.

The rearrangement uses TRBV5-5 and TRBJ1-2; weak D call: TRBD1 (5 bases). This CDR3 is 11 amino acids long. The V end lost 5 bases, the J end lost 12 bases, and 14 bases lay between the germline ends. Germline CDR1 reads SGHKS; CDR2 reads YYEKEE (reference sequence). Here the CDR3 reads CASRGERPDTF. The CDR3 bases are TGTGCCAGCAGGGGGGAGCGCCCGGACACCTTC. Filled out from reference TRBV5-5 and TRBJ1-2, the complete variable domain reads DAGVTQSPTHLIKTRGQQVTLRCSPISGHKSVSWYQQVLGQGPQFIFQYYEKEERGRGNFPDRFSARQFPNYSSELNVNALLLGDSALYLCASRGERPDTFGSGTRLTVV.

V usage is TRBV11-2 and J usage is TRBJ2-2, with D possibly TRBD2 on 5 matching bases. V lost 8 bases to trimming and J lost 4 bases, with 14 bases between them. CDR1 SGHAT and CDR2 FQNNGV come from the germline V gene. This CDR3 is 14 amino acids long. The CDR3 nucleotides read TGTGCCAGCCGGGCCCTTCGGGGCACCGGGGAGCTGTTTTTT. Translated, it gives CASRALRGTGELFF.

The chain uses TRBV6-4 and TRBJ2-7, with 15 bases that match TRBD2. This CDR3 region has 23 residues. The J segment lost 6 bases and the V segment lost 0 bases, leaving 24 bases of the junction unmatched. CDR1 is MRHNA, CDR2 SNTAGT, per germline. CDR3 protein: CASSDSSDRGRTSGRAAPGEQYF. In nucleotides, the CDR3 is TGTGCCAGCAGTGACTCATCCGACAGGGGACGGACTAGCGGGAGGGCCGCCCCGGGCGAGCAGTACTTC.

The genes are TRBV5-1 and TRBJ2-7, with 7 bases fitting TRBD1. With 4 bases clipped from V and 6 bases from J, the junction kept 10 bases outside the gene matches. Per germline, CDR1 SGHRS and CDR2 YFSETQ. The CDR3 is made up of 14 amino acids. The CDR3 protein is CASSPQTGLGEQYF. The CDR3 DNA follows: TGCGCCAGCAGCCCACAGACAGGGTTAGGCGAGCAGTACTTC.

Points on this clone: Other DNA sequences in the same sample also yield this CDR3. The V call is TRBV18, the J call TRBJ1-5; 7 nucleotides match TRBD1. The CDR3 is made up of 15 amino acids. V lost 3 bases, J lost 1 base, and 3 bases stayed unmatched. Per germline, CDR1 KGHSH and CDR2 LQKENI. CDR3 sequence: CASSPLQGSNQPQHF. As DNA, the CDR3 is TGTGCCAGCTCACCGCTACAGGGGAGCAATCAGCCCCAGCATTTT. The full variable domain, completed using reference TRBV18 and TRBJ1-5, is NAGVMQNPRHLVRRRGQEARLRCSPMKGHSHVYWYRQLPEEGLKFMVYLQKENIIDESGMPKERFSAEFPKEGPSILRIQQVVRGDSAAYFCASSPLQGSNQPQHFGDGTRLSIL.

The rearrangement uses TRBV5-4 and TRBJ2-3; 7 bases are shared with TRBD2. After removal of 0 bases from V and 2 bases from J, the junction contained 3 bases not matched to a gene. CDR1 and CDR2 from the germline V gene are SGHNT and YYREEE (reference sequence). This CDR3 has 15 amino acids. The CDR3 bases are TGTGCCAGCAGCTTGGGTAGCGGGTACACAGATACGCAGTATTTT. Its protein is CASSLGSGYTDTQYF.

In DNA form, the CDR3 reads TGCGCCAGCAGTCGGGGGTACGAGCAGTACTTC. This sequence encodes CASSRGYEQYF. This sequence joins TRBV5-1 and TRBJ2-7, with D possibly being TRBD2 (6 bases). The CDR3 is made up of 11 amino acids. The V and J ends lost 5 bases and 4 bases respectively, with 7 bases between them. CDR1 is SGHRS and CDR2 is YFSETQ in the germline V gene.

This rearrangement joins TRBV5-1 to TRBJ2-7; 10 bases are shared with TRBD2. J lost 3 bases, V lost 5 bases, and 2 bases had no gene match. Germline CDR1 is SGHRS and CDR2 is YFSETQ. The CDR3 has 13 amino acids. CDR3 protein: CASRRTSGYEQYF. In DNA, the CDR3 is TGCGCCAGCAGAAGGACTAGCGGCTACGAGCAGTACTTC.

The V and J genes are TRBV19 and TRBJ1-1; D remains unclear. The ends were cut back, 4 bases at V and 2 bases at J, with 14 bases in the middle. The germline V gene encodes CDR1 LNHDA and CDR2 SQIVND (reference sequence). The CDR3 runs to 15 residues. The CDR3 DNA follows: TGTGCCAGTAGTACTTCGAGAGAACCTAACACTGAAGCTTTCTTT. Amino acids: CASSTSREPNTEAFF. Looking up the rest from reference TRBV19 and TRBJ1-1 gives the full variable domain: DGGITQSPKYLFRKEGQNVTLSCEQNLNHDAMYWYRQDPGQGLRLIYYSQIVNDFQKGDIAEGYSVSREKKESFPLTVTSAQKNPTAFYLCASSTSREPNTEAFFGQGTRLTVV.

The V call is TRBV19, the J call TRBJ1-4; D is unclear. This CDR3 contains 16 residues. Trimming took 1 base from V and 0 from J, leaving 9 bases between them. CDR1 and CDR2 from the germline V gene are LNHDA and SQIVND (reference sequence). The CDR3: CASSIGPGSTNEKLFF. CDR3 DNA: TGTGCCAGTAGTATAGGGCCAGGCTCAACTAATGAAAAACTGTTTTTT. Supplemented by reference TRBV19 and TRBJ1-4, the full variable domain reads DGGITQSPKYLFRKEGQNVTLSCEQNLNHDAMYWYRQDPGQGLRLIYYSQIVNDFQKGDIAEGYSVSREKKESFPLTVTSAQKNPTAFYLCASSIGPGSTNEKLFFGSGTQLSVL.

This chain connects TRBV5-4 to TRBJ2-7; a possible D gene is TRBD1 (6 bases). V lost 3 bases, J lost 11 bases, and 21 bases lay in between. This CDR3 has 14 residues. Germline-derived CDR1 and CDR2 are SGHNT and YYREEE (reference sequence). The CDR3: CASSSTAGTQKKYF. DNA of the CDR3: TGTGCCAGCAGCTCCACAGCCGGGACACAAAAGAAGTACTTC.

V and J are TRBV18 and TRBJ1-5; D not resolved. V was pared by 6 bases and J by 5 bases, with 11 bases between. This CDR3 has 13 residues. Germline assignment: CDR1 KGHSH and CDR2 LQKENI. The CDR3 loop reads CASSDAGYQPQHF. Here the CDR3 DNA reads TGTGCCAGCTCGGACGCAGGCTATCAGCCCCAGCATTTT.

The V and J genes are TRBV10-3 and TRBJ2-1; TRBD1 aligns across 7 bases. The CDR3 runs to 16 residues. Germline-derived CDR1 and CDR2 are ENHRY and SYGVKD. Trimming removed 6 bases from V and 0 bases from J; junction bases left unmatched: 8. The CDR3 loop is CAISNRGRSSYNEQFF. Written as DNA, the CDR3 is TGTGCCATCAGCAACAGGGGCCGTAGCTCCTACAATGAGCAGTTCTTC.